The 8 T cell receptor beta chains below all came from one sample that was sequenced in a study of blood T cell repertoires in COVID-19. Only in-frame clones appear in the TCRdb table, and some are missing; sequencing was by immunoSEQ multiplex PCR. The sample contains some 95,000 clones, about nine tenths of which appear only once. Sequenced input: peripheral blood. Source of these receptors: a human donor with active COVID-19. The donor label of this sample is uncertain.

This clone came up once. The genes are TRBV10-3 and TRBJ2-3, with a weak D call TRBD1 (6 bases). Trimming stripped 4 bases from V and 1 base from J, with 9 bases between. The CDR3 has 14 amino acids. Germline V gene lookup returns CDR1 ENHRY and CDR2 SYGVKD. The CDR3 is CAISGAGGTDTQYF. The CDR3 coding sequence is TGTGCCATCAGTGGTGCAGGGGGCACAGATACGCAGTATTTT.

The rearrangement uses TRBV6-5 and TRBJ2-7; TRBD1 agrees at 8 bases. The CDR3 has 16 amino acids. The V gene end was trimmed by 0 bases and the J gene end by 3 bases; junction bases not matched to a gene: 7. Germline values: CDR1 MNHEY, CDR2 SVGAGI. The CDR3 spells CASSYSLGQANYEQYF. DNA for the CDR3: TGTGCCAGCAGTTACTCGCTGGGACAGGCCAACTACGAGCAGTACTTC.

CDR3 in amino acids: CSAATGANEQFF. The DNA for the CDR3 is TGCAGCGCGGCGACAGGGGCAAATGAGCAGTTCTTC. The chain links TRBV29-1 to TRBJ2-1, with 8 bases fitting TRBD1. CDR3 length: 12 amino acids. Germline CDR1 reads SQVTM; CDR2 reads ANQGSEA. J was trimmed by 7 bases and V by 7 bases; bases with no gene match: 6.

V usage is TRBV7-9 and J usage is TRBJ1-2, with D possibly matching TRBD1 (6 bases). Germline assignment: CDR1 SEHNR and CDR2 FQNEAQ (reference sequence). The length of the CDR3 is 13 residues. V dropped 4 bases and J dropped 6 bases, with 12 bases sitting between them. As DNA, the CDR3 is TGTGCCAGCAGCTCGACAGGCGGAAATGGCTACACCTTC. This translates into CASSSTGGNGYTF.

The gene calls are TRBV7-9 and TRBJ2-5; 9 bases match TRBD1. Trimming at V came to 8 bases and at J to 5 bases, leaving 9 bases not matched to a gene. Germline CDR1 and CDR2: SEHNR and FQNEAQ (reference sequence). There are 14 residues in the CDR3. As DNA, the CDR3 is TGTGCCAGCGGGATACAGGGGGCTGGGGAGACCCAGTACTTC. Protein product: CASGIQGAGETQYF.

This clone appeared once. The gene calls are TRBV29-1 and TRBJ1-5, with D unresolved. The CDR3 is 11 residues long. V lost 4 bases and J 4 bases, leaving 5 bases between the germline ends. Germline lookup yields CDR1 SQVTM and CDR2 ANQGSEA. This chain's CDR3 is CSVGGNQPQHF. DNA for the CDR3: TGCAGCGTTGGAGGTAATCAGCCCCAGCATTTT.

The chain carries TRBV9 and TRBJ2-3; TRBD2 aligns across 14 bases. The germline V gene has CDR1 SGDLS and CDR2 YYNGEE. CDR3 size: 14 residues. V was clipped by 4 bases and J by 9 bases; unmatched bases: 4. Here the CDR3 reads CASSKTSGGATQYF. The CDR3 DNA sequence: TGTGCCAGCAGCAAGACTAGCGGGGGGGCCACGCAGTATTTT.

The CDR3 region has the DNA TGTGCCAGCAGCCCAACCGGGACAGGGTCCGGGGAGCTGTTTTTT. Protein: CASSPTGTGSGELFF. V is TRBV7-3 and J is TRBJ2-2, with 9 nucleotides matching TRBD1. J was trimmed by 6 bases and V by 5 bases; bases with no gene match: 7. The CDR3 spans 15 residues. Germline V lookup: CDR1 SGHTA, CDR2 FQGTGA.